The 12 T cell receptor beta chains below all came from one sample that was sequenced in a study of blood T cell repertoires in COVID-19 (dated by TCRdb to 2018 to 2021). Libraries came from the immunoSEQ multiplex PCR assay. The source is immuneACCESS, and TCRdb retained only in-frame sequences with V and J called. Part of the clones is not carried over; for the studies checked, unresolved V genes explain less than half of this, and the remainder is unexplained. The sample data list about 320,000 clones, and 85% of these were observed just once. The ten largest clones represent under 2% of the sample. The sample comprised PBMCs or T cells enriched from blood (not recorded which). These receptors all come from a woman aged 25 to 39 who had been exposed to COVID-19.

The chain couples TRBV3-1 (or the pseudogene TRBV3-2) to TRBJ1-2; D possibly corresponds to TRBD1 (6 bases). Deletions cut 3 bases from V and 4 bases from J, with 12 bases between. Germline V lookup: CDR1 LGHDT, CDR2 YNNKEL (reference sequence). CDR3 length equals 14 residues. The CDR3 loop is CASSQTRGSYGYTF. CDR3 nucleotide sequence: TGTGCCAGCAGCCAGACCAGGGGATCCTATGGCTACACCTTC.

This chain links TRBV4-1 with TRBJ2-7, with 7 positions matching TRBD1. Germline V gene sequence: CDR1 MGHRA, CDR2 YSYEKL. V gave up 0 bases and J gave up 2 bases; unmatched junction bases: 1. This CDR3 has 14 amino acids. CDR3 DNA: TGCGCCAGCAGCCAAGAACAGGGGCCCTACGAGCAGTACTTC. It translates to CASSQEQGPYEQYF.

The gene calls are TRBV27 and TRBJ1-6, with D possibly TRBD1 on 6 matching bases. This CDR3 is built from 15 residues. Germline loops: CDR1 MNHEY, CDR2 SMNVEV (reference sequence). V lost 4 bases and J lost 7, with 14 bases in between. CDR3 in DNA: TGTGCCAGCAGTTCACAGGGAGCCCTAAATTCACCCCTCCACTTT. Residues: CASSSQGALNSPLHF.

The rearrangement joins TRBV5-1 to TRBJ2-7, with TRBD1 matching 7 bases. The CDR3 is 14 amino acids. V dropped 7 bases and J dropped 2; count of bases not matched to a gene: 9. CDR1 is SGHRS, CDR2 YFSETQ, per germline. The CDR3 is CASSPGQPTYEQYF. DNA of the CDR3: TGCGCCAGCTCACCGGGACAGCCTACCTACGAGCAGTACTTC. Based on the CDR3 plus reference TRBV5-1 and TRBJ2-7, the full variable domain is KAGVTQTPRYLIKTRGQQVTLSCSPISGHRSVSWYQQTPGQGLQFLFEYFSETQRNKGNFPGRFSGRQFSNSRSEMNVSTLELGDSALYLCASSPGQPTYEQYFGPGTRLTVT.

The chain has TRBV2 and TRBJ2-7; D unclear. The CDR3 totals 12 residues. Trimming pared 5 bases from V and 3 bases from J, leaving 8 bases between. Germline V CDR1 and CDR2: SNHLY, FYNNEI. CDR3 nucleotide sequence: TGTGCCAGCAGTAGCCGGGTCTACGAGCAGTACTTC. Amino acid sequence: CASSSRVYEQYF.

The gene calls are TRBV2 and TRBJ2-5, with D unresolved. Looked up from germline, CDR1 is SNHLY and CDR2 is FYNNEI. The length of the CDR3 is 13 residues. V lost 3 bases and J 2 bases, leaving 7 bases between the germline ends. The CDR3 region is CASSEAVQETQYF. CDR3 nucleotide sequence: TGTGCCAGCAGTGAGGCGGTTCAAGAGACCCAGTACTTC.

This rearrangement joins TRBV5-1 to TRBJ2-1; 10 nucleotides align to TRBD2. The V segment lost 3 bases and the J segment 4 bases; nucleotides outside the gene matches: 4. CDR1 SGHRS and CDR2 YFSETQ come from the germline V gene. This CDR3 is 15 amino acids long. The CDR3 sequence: CASSSGLAEYNEQFF. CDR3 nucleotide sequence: TGCGCCAGCAGCTCAGGACTAGCGGAATACAATGAGCAGTTCTTC.

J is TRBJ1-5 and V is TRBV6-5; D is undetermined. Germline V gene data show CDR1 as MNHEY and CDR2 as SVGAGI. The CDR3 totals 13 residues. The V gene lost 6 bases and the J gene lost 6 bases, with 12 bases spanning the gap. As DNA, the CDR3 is TGTGCCAGCAGAACGGGGAGGCTTCAGCCCCAGCATTTT. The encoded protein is CASRTGRLQPQHF.

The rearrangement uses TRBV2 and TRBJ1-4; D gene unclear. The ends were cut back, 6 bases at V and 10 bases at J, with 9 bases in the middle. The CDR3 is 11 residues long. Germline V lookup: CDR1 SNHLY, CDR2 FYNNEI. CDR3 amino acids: CASSPEGKLFF. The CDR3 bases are TGTGCCAGCAGCCCAGAGGGAAAACTGTTTTTT.

The CDR3 coding sequence is TGCGCCAGCAGCAGACAGGGGGTTAATGAAAAACTGTTTTTT. It encodes CASSRQGVNEKLFF. The chain is built from TRBV4-1 and TRBJ1-4; TRBD1 matches at 9 bases. Trimming cost V 5 bases and J 4 bases; bases outside gene matches: 2. Germline CDR1 MGHRA, CDR2 YSYEKL. The CDR3 has 14 amino acids.

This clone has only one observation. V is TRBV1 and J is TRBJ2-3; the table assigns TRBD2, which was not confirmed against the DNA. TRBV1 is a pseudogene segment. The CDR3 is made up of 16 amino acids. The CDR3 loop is CTSSLTRGGIMDTQYF. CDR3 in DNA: TGCACCAGCAGCCTGACCCGGGGCGGGATAATGGATACGCAGTATTTT.

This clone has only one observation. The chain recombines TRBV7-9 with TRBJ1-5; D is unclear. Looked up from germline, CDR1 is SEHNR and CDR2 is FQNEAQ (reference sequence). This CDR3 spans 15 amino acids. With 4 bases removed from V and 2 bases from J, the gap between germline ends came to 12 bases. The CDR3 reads CASSSSGWGNQPQHF. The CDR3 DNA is TGTGCCAGCAGCTCCTCGGGGTGGGGCAATCAGCCCCAGCATTTT.